A selection of T cell receptor beta chains follows, all from one sample in a study of identical twins' blood T cells. TCRdb reprocessed the 5' RACE reads via MiXCR and lists one record per CDR3 protein. This sample has 300,000 to 400,000 distinct CDR3 sequences, with around 30% found just once. The sample comprised PBMCs. Source of these receptors: a woman aged 18-55 years in good health. Each CDR3 is given with its conserved first and last residue. The D gene is left open where the match is weak. Not every row has a clone size; where given, it reads once, few, many or a size class.

j_call clone_size d_call v_call cdr3_aa cdr3_nt
TRBJ1-2 . . TRBV6-5 CASSLYRVYGYTF TGTGCCAGCAGTTTGTACAGGGTTTATGGCTACACCTTC
TRBJ2-7 . . TRBV19 CASSIVGRTHYEQYF TGTGCCAGTAGTATAGTGGGGAGGACGCACTACGAGCAGTACTTC
TRBJ1-5 few TRBD1 TRBV27 CASAAGGAGNQPQHF TGTGCCAGCGCGGCAGGGGGCGCCGGCAATCAGCCCCAGCATTTT
TRBJ1-5 . . TRBV5-1 CTSSLDGSWNQPQHF TGCACCAGCAGCTTGGACGGGAGCTGGAATCAGCCCCAGCATTTT
TRBJ2-5 . . TRBV11-3 CASSLDRRTETQYF TGTGCCAGCAGCTTAGATCGCAGGACGGAGACCCAGTACTTC
TRBJ1-1 . . TRBV3-1 CASSQDRWRAFF TGTGCCAGCAGCCAAGATAGGTGGCGAGCTTTCTTT
TRBJ2-1 . TRBD2 TRBV3-1 CASSPGTSGGYEQFF TGTGCCAGCAGTCCCGGGACTAGCGGGGGGTATGAGCAGTTCTTC
TRBJ2-1 few . TRBV6-2/TRBV6-3 CASSYSLEYYNEQFF TGTGCCAGCAGTTACTCTCTAGAGTACTACAATGAGCAGTTCTTC
TRBJ1-5 few . TRBV5-1 CASSHGRNQPQHF TGCGCCAGCAGCCACGGACGGAATCAGCCCCAGCATTTT
TRBJ2-7 few TRBD2 TRBV3-1 CASSQGLAGVYEQYF TGTGCCAGCAGCCAAGGCCTAGCGGGGGTCTACGAGCAGTACTTC
TRBJ2-3 many . TRBV20-1 CSAQGYSTDTQYF TGCAGTGCGCAGGGATATTCCACAGATACGCAGTATTTT
TRBJ2-6 . TRBD2 TRBV4-3 CASSLGLAGVSGANVLTF TGCGCCAGCTCCCTCGGACTAGCGGGAGTCTCTGGGGCCAACGTCCTGACTTTC
TRBJ2-3 few . TRBV5-1 CASSLVGLLGDTQYF TGCGCCAGCAGCTTGGTGGGGCTTTTGGGAGATACGCAGTATTTT
TRBJ1-5 few . TRBV29-1 CSVQGSGQPQHF TGCAGCGTTCAGGGTTCTGGGCAGCCCCAGCATTTT
TRBJ1-3 few . TRBV6-5 CASSYSVPGNTIYF TGTGCCAGCAGTTACTCGGTCCCTGGAAACACCATATATTTT
TRBJ2-2 once . TRBV12-3/TRBV12-4 CASNNGQNTGELFF TGTGCCAGCAATAACGGGCAGAACACCGGGGAGCTGTTTTTT
TRBJ2-3 . . TRBV10-1 CARWNVGAYADTQYF TGCGCCAGATGGAACGTCGGGGCGTATGCAGATACGCAGTATTTT
TRBJ2-3 . . TRBV5-1 CASSPGIDFISTDTQYF TGCGCCAGCAGCCCCGGGATCGACTTTATTAGCACAGATACGCAGTATTTT
TRBJ2-1 . TRBD2 TRBV20-1 CSVIAGARNNEQFF TGCAGTGTTATAGCGGGGGCAAGGAACAATGAGCAGTTCTTC
TRBJ1-1 . . TRBV10-3 CAISDVEWGAGTEAFF TGTGCCATCAGTGATGTCGAGTGGGGGGCCGGGACTGAAGCTTTCTTT
TRBJ2-1 . . TRBV20-1 CSARDQDWGYNEQFF TGCAGTGCTAGAGATCAAGACTGGGGCTACAATGAGCAGTTCTTC
TRBJ2-2 few . TRBV27 CASSPRGGYTGELFF TGTGCCAGCAGTCCCCGTGGAGGGTACACCGGGGAGCTGTTTTTT
TRBJ1-2 few TRBD1 TRBV10-3 CAISDQTGVGGYTF TGTGCCATCAGTGACCAGACAGGGGTTGGAGGCTACACCTTC
TRBJ1-1 . . TRBV5-1 CASSSTVRTEAFF TGCGCCAGCAGCTCGACGGTGCGCACTGAAGCTTTCTTT
TRBJ2-5 . . TRBV29-1 CSVLRGEETQYF TGCAGCGTTCTTAGGGGCGAAGAGACCCAGTACTTC
TRBJ2-7 . . TRBV3-1 CASSQEVPYEQYF TGTGCCAGCAGCCAAGAAGTTCCCTACGAGCAGTACTTC
TRBJ2-3 . TRBD2 TRBV5-1 CASSPRGRADTQYF TGCGCCAGCAGTCCGCGCGGGAGGGCAGATACGCAGTATTTT
TRBJ2-1 . TRBD2 TRBV7-2 CASSLLAGLFNEQFF TGTGCCAGCAGCTTACTAGCGGGACTTTTCAATGAGCAGTTCTTC
TRBJ2-3 . TRBD1 TRBV19 CASSTKQGVADTQYF TGTGCCAGTAGTACTAAACAGGGGGTCGCAGATACGCAGTATTTT
TRBJ1-3 few . TRBV19 CASSIGPISGNTIYF TGTGCCAGTAGTATCGGTCCGATCTCTGGAAACACCATATATTTT
TRBJ1-1 . . TRBV3-1 CASSLHNSEAFF TGTGCCAGCAGCCTCCATAACTCTGAAGCTTTCTTT
TRBJ2-1 . . TRBV6-7 CTSSYSRASSYNEQFF TGTACCAGCAGTTACTCCCGGGCGTCTTCCTACAATGAGCAGTTCTTC
TRBJ2-3 few . TRBV3-1 CASSQVFDRSTDTQYF TGTGCCAGCAGCCAAGTTTTCGATCGGAGCACAGATACGCAGTATTTT
TRBJ1-1 . TRBD1 TRBV9 CASSVGEGAGSTEAFF TGTGCCAGCAGCGTCGGCGAGGGGGCGGGTAGCACTGAAGCTTTCTTT
TRBJ1-1 few . TRBV28 CASSSPLSAFF TGTGCCAGCAGCTCGCCTCTGTCGGCTTTCTTT
TRBJ1-3 . . TRBV6-6 CASSYLGTWEISGNTIYF TGTGCCAGCAGTTACTTAGGGACATGGGAGATCTCTGGAAACACCATATATTTT
TRBJ2-1 many . TRBV6-5 CASSYSPAITYNEQFF TGTGCCAGCAGTTACTCGCCAGCGATTACCTACAATGAGCAGTTCTTC
TRBJ2-7 . . TRBV5-1 CASSLGNGLYEQYF TGCGCCAGCAGCTTAGGGAACGGTCTCTACGAGCAGTACTTC
TRBJ1-5 few TRBD1 TRBV6-2/TRBV6-3 CASSYRDRENRSNQPQHF TGTGCCAGCAGTTACCGAGACAGGGAAAATCGTAGCAATCAGCCCCAGCATTTT
TRBJ1-1 once . TRBV25-1 CSSSATQGYTEAFF TGTTCCAGCAGTGCCACCCAGGGCTACACTGAAGCTTTCTTT
TRBJ2-1 . . TRBV29-1 CSVRWTLDNEQFF TGCAGCGTTCGTTGGACCCTCGACAATGAGCAGTTCTTC
TRBJ1-1 . . TRBV20-1 CSARSPNENTEAFF TGCAGTGCTAGAAGCCCGAACGAAAACACTGAAGCTTTCTTT
TRBJ2-7 few . TRBV10-3 CAIGGTYEQYF TGTGCCATCGGAGGGACGTACGAGCAGTACTTC
TRBJ2-7 . . TRBV20-1 CSAAGITYEQYF TGCAGTGCTGCGGGGATTACCTACGAGCAGTACTTC
TRBJ1-2 . TRBD1 TRBV20-1 CSPRSGTDYGYTF TGCAGTCCGCGCTCCGGGACAGACTATGGCTACACCTTC
TRBJ1-1 . . TRBV6-5 CASSSTGGFSEAFF TGTGCCAGCAGCAGCACCGGGGGATTTTCTGAAGCTTTCTTT
TRBJ1-1 few . TRBV7-9 CASSSRTDNTEAFF TGTGCCAGCAGCTCGCGGACAGATAACACTGAAGCTTTCTTT
TRBJ1-2 many . TRBV28 CASSLQGLGGYTF TGTGCCAGCAGTTTACAGGGACTGGGAGGCTACACCTTC
TRBJ1-1 few TRBD1 TRBV9 CASSNPRTGPNTEAFF TGTGCCAGCAGCAACCCCCGGACAGGGCCGAACACTGAAGCTTTCTTT
TRBJ2-5 . . TRBV6-2/TRBV6-3 CASSTQETQYF TGTGCCAGCAGTACTCAGGAGACCCAGTACTTC
TRBJ2-7 . . TRBV6-5 CASSSRDTQQYF TGTGCCAGCAGTTCCCGGGACACCCAGCAGTACTTC
TRBJ2-2 . . TRBV5-1 CASSSTPKNTGEQFF TGCGCCAGCAGCTCGACCCCTAAGAACACCGGGGAGCAGTTTTTT
TRBJ1-5 many . TRBV20-1 CSAIRENQPQHF TGCAGTGCTATCAGGGAAAATCAGCCCCAGCATTTT
TRBJ2-4 . TRBD2 TRBV20-1 CSARDATSGRDIQYF TGCAGTGCTAGAGACGCGACTAGCGGGAGAGACATTCAGTACTTC